The present T cell receptor beta chain was sequenced within a study of cytomegalovirus exposure and HLA in healthy donors. Study results and limitations: Most TCR sequences showed up rarely, but some public TCRs showed up in many donors. Among TCR beta chains, those listed as cytomegalovirus-associated numbered over 150. Later, an analysis found that TCR clusters from the first cohort tended to co-occur in the 120 validation repertoires.

CDR1 and CDR2 (germline): MGHRA, YSYEKL. V trimming: 0 bases; J trimming: 10 bases; junction bases outside the gene matches: 6. The CDR3 covers 16 residues. This clone has just one count. Antigen: not known. Repertoires were generated with immunoSEQ multiplex PCR, while TCRdb's copy carries only in-frame clones and drops some. The sample carries tens of thousands of clones, about 96% recorded once. The sequenced material came from PBMCs. The chain is built from TRBV4-1 and TRBJ2-1; TRBD2 matches at 13 bases. This sequence was found in a man between 18 and 29 years old in good health and CMV-seronegative. The CDR3 protein is CASSQEPGLAGIEQFF. The CDR3 coding sequence is TGCGCCAGCAGCCAAGAACCGGGACTAGCGGGAATAGAGCAGTTCTTC.